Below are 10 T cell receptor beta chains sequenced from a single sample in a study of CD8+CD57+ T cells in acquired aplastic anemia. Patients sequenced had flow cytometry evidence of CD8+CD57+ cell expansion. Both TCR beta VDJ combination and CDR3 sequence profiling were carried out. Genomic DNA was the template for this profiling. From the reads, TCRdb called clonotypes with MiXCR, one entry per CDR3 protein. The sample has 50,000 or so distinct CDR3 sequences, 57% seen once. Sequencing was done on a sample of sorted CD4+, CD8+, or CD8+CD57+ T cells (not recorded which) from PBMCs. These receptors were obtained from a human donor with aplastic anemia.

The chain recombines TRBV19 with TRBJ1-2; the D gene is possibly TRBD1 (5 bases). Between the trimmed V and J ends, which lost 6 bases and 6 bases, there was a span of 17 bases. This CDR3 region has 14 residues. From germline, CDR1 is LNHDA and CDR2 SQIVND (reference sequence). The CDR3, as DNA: TGTGCCAGTAGGCAGTTAAGGGACCTCCATGGCTACACCTTC. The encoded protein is CASRQLRDLHGYTF.

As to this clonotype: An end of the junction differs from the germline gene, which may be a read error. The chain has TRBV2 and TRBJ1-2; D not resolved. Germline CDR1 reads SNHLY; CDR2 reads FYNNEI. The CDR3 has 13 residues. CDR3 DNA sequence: TGTGCCAGCGGTGAAGCGATTGGGTATGGCTACACCTTC. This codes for CASGEAIGYGYTF.

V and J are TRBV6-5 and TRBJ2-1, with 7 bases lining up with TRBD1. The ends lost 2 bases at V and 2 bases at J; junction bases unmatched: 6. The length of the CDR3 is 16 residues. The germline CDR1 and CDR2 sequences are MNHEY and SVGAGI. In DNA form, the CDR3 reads TGTGCCAGCAGTTACACCGGGACAGTCACCTACAATGAGCAGTTCTTC. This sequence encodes CASSYTGTVTYNEQFF.

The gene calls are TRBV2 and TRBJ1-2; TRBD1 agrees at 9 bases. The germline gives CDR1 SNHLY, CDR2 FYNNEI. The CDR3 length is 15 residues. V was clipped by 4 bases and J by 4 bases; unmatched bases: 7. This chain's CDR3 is CASSGLDRGGYGYTF. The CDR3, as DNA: TGTGCCAGCAGTGGACTGGACAGGGGTGGCTATGGCTACACCTTC.

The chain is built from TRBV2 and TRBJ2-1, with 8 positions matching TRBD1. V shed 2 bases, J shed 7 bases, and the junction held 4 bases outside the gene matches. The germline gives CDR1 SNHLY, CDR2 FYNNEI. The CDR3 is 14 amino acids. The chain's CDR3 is CASSEMWTGNEQFF. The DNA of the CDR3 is TGTGCCAGCAGTGAAATGTGGACAGGGAATGAGCAGTTCTTC.

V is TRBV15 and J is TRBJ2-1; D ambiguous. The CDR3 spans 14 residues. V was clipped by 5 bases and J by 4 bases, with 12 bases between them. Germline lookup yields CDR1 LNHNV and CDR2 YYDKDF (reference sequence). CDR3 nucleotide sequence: TGTGCCACCAGCCCTGGGCCCCAATACAATGAGCAGTTCTTC. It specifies CATSPGPQYNEQFF.

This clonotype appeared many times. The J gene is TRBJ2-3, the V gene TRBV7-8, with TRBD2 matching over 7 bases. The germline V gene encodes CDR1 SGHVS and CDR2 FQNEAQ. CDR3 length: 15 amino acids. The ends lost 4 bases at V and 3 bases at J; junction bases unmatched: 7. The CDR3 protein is CASSSWRGKTDTQYF. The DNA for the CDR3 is TGTGCCAGCAGCTCCTGGCGGGGGAAAACAGATACGCAGTATTTT.

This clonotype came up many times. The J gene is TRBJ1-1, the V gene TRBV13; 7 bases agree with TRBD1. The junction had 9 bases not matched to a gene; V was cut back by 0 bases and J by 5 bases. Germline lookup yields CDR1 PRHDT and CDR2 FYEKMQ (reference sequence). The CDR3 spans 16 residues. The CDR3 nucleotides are TGTGCCAGCAGCTTAGGACAGGGGCTAGGAGAAACTGAAGCTTTCTTT. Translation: CASSLGQGLGETEAFF.

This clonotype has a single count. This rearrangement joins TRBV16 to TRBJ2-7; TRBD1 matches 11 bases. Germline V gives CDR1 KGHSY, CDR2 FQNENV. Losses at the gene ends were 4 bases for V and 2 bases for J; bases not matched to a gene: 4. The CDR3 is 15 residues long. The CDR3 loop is CASSPGTGGTYEQYF. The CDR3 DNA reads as TGTGCCAGCAGCCCCGGGACAGGGGGGACCTACGAGCAGTACTTC. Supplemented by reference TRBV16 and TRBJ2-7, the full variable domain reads GEEVAQTPKHLVRGEGQKAKLYCAPIKGHSYVFWYQQVLKNEFKFLISFQNENVFDETGMPKERFSAKCLPNSPCSLEIQATKLEDSAVYFCASSPGTGGTYEQYFGPGTRLTVT.

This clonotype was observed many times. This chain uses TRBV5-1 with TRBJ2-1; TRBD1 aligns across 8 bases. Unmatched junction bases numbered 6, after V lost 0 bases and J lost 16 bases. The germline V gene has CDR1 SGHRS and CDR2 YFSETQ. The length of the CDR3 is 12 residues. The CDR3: CASSLEGTGGFF. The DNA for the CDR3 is TGCGCCAGCAGCTTGGAGGGGACAGGAGGTTTCTTC.